This T cell receptor (beta chain) was sequenced in a study of T cells in Graves' hyperthyroidism and ophthalmopathy. Whole-study findings and limits: Most thyroid clonotypes that were expanded above 0.001 also turned up in blood.

Regarding this clonotype: Its target is unknown.

V shed 1 base and J shed 4 bases, with 12 bases lying between them. Germline CDR1 is GTSNPN and CDR2 is SVGIG (reference sequence). This CDR3 is 14 amino acids long. RNA transcripts were the template for amplifying TCR beta CDR3 regions. A set of HTBI primers served as the primers for a first-round RT-PCR of the TCR CDR3. TCRdb re-called the multiplex PCR reads with MiXCR, one entry per CDR3 protein. The sample records more than 300,000 distinct CDR3 sequences, about 18% being singletons. Fresh peripheral blood, around 9.3 ml of it, supplied the PBMCs. The chain employs TRBV30 and TRBJ2-3, with D perhaps matching TRBD1 (5 bases). The receptor comes from a woman aged 25 to 39 with Graves' hyperthyroidism that later progressed to Graves' ophthalmopathy. Sequencing was performed on blood. CDR3 nucleotide sequence: TGTGCCTGGAGTGAGGGGCCTAGATCAGATACGCAGTATTTT. Its protein is CAWSEGPRSDTQYF.